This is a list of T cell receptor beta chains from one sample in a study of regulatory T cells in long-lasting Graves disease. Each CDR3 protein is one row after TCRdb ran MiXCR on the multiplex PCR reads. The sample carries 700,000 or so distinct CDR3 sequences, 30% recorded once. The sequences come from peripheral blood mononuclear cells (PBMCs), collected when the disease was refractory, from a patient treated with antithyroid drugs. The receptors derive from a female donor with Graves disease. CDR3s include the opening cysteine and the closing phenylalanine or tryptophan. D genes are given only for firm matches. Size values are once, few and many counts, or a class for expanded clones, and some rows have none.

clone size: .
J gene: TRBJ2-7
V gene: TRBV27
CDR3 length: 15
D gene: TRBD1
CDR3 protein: CASSLLQGASYEQYF
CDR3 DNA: TGTGCCAGCAGTTTATTGCAGGGGGCTAGCTACGAGCAGTACTTC

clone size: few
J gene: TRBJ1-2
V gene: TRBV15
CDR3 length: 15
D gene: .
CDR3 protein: CATSSGDIFPVGYTF
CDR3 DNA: TGTGCCACCAGCAGTGGGGACATTTTCCCCGTTGGCTACACCTTC

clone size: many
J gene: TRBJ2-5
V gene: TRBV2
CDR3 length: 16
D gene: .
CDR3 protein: CASSEGIGVPQETQYF
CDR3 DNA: TGTGCCAGCAGTGAAGGCATAGGGGTACCCCAAGAGACCCAGTACTTC

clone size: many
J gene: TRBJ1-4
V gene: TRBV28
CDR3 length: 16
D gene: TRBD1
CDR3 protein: CASRPEVRGRREKLFF
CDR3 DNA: TGTGCCAGCAGACCAGAGGTCAGGGGGCGAAGAGAAAAACTGTTTTTT

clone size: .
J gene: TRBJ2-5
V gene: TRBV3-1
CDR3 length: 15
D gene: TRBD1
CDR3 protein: CASSHRGRLAETQYF
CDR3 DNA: TGTGCCAGCAGCCACAGGGGGCGATTGGCAGAGACCCAGTACTTC

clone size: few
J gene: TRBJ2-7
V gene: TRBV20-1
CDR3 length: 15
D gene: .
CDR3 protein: CSARESDSESYEQYF
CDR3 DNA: TGCAGTGCTAGAGAATCGGACAGTGAATCCTACGAGCAGTACTTC

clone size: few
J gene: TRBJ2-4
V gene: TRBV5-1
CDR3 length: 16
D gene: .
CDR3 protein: CASSPGTAPAKNIQYF
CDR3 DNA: TGCGCCAGCAGCCCAGGGACGGCTCCGGCCAAAAACATTCAGTACTTC

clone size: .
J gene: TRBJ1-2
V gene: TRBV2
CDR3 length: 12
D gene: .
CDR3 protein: CASSGDLGGYTF
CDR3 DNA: TGTGCCAGCAGTGGGGATTTGGGCGGCTACACCTTC

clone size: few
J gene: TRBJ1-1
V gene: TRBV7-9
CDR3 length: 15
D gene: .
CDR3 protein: CASSLGAVDNTEAFF
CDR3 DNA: TGTGCCAGCAGCTTAGGGGCAGTAGACAACACTGAAGCTTTCTTT

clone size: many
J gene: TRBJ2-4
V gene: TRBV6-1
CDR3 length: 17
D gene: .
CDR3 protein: CASSEALRSARGNIQYF
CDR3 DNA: TGTGCCAGCAGTGAAGCGCTTCGAAGCGCCCGGGGGAACATTCAGTACTTC

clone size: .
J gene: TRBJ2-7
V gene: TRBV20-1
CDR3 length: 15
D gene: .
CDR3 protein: CSAREQGRVSYEQYF
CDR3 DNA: TGCAGTGCTAGAGAGCAGGGGCGAGTGTCCTACGAGCAGTACTTC

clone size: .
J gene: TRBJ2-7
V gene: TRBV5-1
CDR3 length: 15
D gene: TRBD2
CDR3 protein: CASSPAGSSSYEQYF
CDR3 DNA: TGCGCCAGCAGCCCAGCGGGATCCTCCTCCTACGAGCAGTACTTC

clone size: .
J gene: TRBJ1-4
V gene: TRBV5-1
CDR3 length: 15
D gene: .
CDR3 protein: CASSLEPYGDEKLFF
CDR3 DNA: TGCGCCAGCAGCTTGGAGCCTTACGGGGATGAAAAACTGTTTTTT

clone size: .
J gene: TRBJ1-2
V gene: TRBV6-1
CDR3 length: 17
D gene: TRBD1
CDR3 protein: CASSPIPGQGNHYGYTF
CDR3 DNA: TGTGCCAGCAGCCCTATCCCGGGACAGGGGAACCACTATGGCTACACCTTC

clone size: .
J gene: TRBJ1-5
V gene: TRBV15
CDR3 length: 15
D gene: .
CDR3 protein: CATAGGVSSIQPQHF
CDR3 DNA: TGTGCCACAGCAGGTGGGGTCTCTAGCATTCAGCCCCAGCATTTT

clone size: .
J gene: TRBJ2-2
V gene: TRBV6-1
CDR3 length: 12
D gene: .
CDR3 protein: CASSNLAGELFF
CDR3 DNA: TGTGCCAGCAGCAATCTAGCCGGGGAGCTGTTTTTT

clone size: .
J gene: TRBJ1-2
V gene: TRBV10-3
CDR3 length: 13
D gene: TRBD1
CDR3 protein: CAIREGALDGYTF
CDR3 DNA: TGTGCCATCCGGGAGGGGGCGTTAGATGGCTACACCTTC

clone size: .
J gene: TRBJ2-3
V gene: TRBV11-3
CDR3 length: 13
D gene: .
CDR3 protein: CASSLENTDTQYF
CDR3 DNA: TGTGCCAGCAGCTTAGAGAACACAGATACGCAGTATTTT

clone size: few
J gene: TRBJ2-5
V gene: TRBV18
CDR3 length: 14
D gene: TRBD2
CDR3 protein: CASSPSGGQETQYF
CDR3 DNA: TGTGCCAGCAGCCCCTCGGGGGGGCAAGAGACCCAGTACTTC

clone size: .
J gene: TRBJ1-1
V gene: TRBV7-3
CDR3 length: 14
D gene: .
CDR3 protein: CASSLMVLNTEAFF
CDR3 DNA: TGTGCCAGCAGCTTAATGGTCCTGAACACTGAAGCTTTCTTT

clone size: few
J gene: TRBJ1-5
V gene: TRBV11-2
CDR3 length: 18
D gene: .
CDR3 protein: CASSQDRMGSVSNQPQHF
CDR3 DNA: TGCGCCAGCAGCCAAGATCGGATGGGGTCGGTAAGCAATCAGCCCCAGCATTTT

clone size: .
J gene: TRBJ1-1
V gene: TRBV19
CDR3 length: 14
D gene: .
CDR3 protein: CASSIDRRSAEAFF
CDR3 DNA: TGTGCCAGTAGTATAGATCGGCGTAGCGCTGAAGCTTTCTTT

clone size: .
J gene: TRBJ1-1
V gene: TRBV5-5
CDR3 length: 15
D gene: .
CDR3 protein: CASSFFRGANTEAFF
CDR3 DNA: TGTGCCAGCAGCTTCTTCAGGGGAGCGAACACTGAAGCTTTCTTT

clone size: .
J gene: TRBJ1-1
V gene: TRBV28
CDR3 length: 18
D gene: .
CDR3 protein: CASSLWEHPEEKTTEAFF
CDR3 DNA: TGTGCCAGCAGTTTATGGGAACACCCTGAGGAGAAAACCACTGAAGCTTTCTTT

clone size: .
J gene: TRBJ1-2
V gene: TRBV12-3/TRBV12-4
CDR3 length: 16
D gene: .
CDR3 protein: CASSLLTDTADYGYTF
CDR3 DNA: TGTGCCAGCAGTTTACTCACGGACACCGCAGACTATGGCTACACCTTC

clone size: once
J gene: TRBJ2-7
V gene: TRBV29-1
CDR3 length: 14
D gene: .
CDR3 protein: CSVEAGSGPYEQYF
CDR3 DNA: TGCAGCGTTGAAGCGGGGAGCGGACCCTACGAGCAGTACTTC

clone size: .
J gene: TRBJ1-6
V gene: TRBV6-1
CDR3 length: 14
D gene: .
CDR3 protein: CASTKSHTGLPLHF
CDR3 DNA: TGTGCCAGCACCAAATCACACACGGGACTACCCCTCCACTTT

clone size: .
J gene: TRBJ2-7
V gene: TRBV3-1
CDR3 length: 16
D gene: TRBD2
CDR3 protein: CASSQATTSVTYEQYF
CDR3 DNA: TGTGCCAGCAGCCAAGCTACGACTAGCGTTACCTACGAGCAGTACTTC

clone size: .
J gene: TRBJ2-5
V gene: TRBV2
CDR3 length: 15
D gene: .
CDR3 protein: CASSEWREPQETQYF
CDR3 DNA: TGTGCCAGCAGTGAATGGAGGGAGCCACAAGAGACCCAGTACTTC

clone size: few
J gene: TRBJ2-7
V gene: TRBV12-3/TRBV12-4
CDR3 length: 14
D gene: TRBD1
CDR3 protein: CASSASGTGGEQYF
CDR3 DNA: TGTGCCAGCAGTGCTTCCGGGACAGGGGGCGAGCAGTACTTC

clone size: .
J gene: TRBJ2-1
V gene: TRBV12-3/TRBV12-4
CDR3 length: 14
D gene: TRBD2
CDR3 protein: CASLRLAGVNEQFF
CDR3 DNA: TGTGCCAGCCTCCGACTAGCGGGAGTTAATGAGCAGTTCTTC

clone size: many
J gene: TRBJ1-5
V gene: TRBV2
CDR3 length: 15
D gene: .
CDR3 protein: CASSEDGGSNQPQHF
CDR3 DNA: TGTGCCAGCAGTGAAGATGGGGGCAGCAATCAGCCCCAGCATTTT

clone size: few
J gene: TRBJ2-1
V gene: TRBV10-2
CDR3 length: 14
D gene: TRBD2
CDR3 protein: CASSYPAGGNEQFF
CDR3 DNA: TGTGCCAGCAGTTACCCCGCGGGGGGAAATGAGCAGTTCTTC

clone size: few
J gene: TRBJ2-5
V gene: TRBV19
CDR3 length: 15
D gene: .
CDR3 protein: CASSSRGGGRETQYF
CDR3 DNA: TGTGCCAGTAGTTCCAGGGGAGGAGGACGGGAGACCCAGTACTTC

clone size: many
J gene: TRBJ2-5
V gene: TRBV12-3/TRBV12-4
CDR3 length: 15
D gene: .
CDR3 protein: CASSFLGSTQETQYF
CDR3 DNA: TGTGCCAGCAGTTTTCTAGGCAGTACACAAGAGACCCAGTACTTC

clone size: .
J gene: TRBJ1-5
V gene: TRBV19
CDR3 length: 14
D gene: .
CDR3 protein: CASSRQGSWQPQHF
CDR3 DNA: TGTGCCAGTAGTCGCCAGGGGAGCTGGCAGCCCCAGCATTTT

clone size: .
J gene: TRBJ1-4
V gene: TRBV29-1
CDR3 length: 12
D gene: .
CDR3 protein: CSVTFTGGELFF
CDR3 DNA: TGCAGCGTGACCTTCACCGGGGGGGAACTGTTTTTT

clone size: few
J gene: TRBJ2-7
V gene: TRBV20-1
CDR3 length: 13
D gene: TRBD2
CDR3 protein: CSAEKRESYEQYF
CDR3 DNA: TGCAGTGCCGAGAAGCGGGAGAGCTACGAGCAGTACTTC

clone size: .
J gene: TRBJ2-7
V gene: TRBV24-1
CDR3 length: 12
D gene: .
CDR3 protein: CATSDLVGGFPF
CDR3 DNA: TGTGCCACCAGTGATTTGGTAGGTGGGTTTCCGTTC

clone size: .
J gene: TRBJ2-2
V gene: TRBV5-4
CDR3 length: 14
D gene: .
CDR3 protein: CASSFSTEAGELFF
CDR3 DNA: TGTGCCAGCAGCTTTTCGACAGAGGCCGGGGAGCTGTTTTTT

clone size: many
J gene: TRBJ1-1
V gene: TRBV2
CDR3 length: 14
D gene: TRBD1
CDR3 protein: CASRATGTGTEAFF
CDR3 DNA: TGTGCCAGCAGGGCGACCGGGACAGGGACTGAAGCTTTCTTT

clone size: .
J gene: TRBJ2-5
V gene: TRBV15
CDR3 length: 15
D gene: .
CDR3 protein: CATSNQGSPQETQYF
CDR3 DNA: TGTGCCACCAGCAATCAGGGTTCCCCCCAAGAGACCCAGTACTTC

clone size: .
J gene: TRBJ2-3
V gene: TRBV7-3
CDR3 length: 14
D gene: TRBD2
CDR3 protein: CASSLSPRGSTQYF
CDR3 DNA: TGTGCCAGCAGCTTAAGCCCCCGCGGGAGCACGCAGTATTTT

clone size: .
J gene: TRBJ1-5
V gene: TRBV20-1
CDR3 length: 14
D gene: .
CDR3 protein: CSARDRQGWQPQHF
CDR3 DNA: TGCAGTGCTAGAGATCGGCAGGGCTGGCAGCCCCAGCATTTT

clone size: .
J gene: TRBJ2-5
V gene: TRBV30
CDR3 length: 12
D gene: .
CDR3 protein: CAWSAVQETQYF
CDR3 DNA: TGTGCCTGGAGTGCGGTCCAAGAGACCCAGTACTTC

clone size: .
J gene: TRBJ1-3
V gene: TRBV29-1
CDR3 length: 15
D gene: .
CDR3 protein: CSVEARQGSGNTIYF
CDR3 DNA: TGCAGCGTTGAAGCCCGACAAGGCTCTGGAAACACCATATATTTT

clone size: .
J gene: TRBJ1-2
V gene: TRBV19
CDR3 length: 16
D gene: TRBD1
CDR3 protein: CASSRPGQEWVYGYTF
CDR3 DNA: TGTGCCAGTAGTAGGCCCGGACAGGAGTGGGTCTATGGCTACACCTTC